What follows are 16 T cell receptor beta chains derived from one specimen sequenced in a study of T cell changes during pregnancy in multiple sclerosis. The protocol was immunoSEQ multiplex PCR, while the TCRdb copy is restricted to in-frame clones and leaves out a portion. The sample records around 80,000 clones, 92% being singletons. The input for sequencing was peripheral blood, taken before pregnancy. These receptors all stem from a female donor with multiple sclerosis, enrolled in a pregnancy study.

The V gene is TRBV5-6, the J gene TRBJ2-2; possible D gene TRBD2, 5 bases. The germline CDR1 and CDR2 sequences are SGHDT and YYEEEE. CDR3 length: 13 amino acids. V gave up 4 bases and J gave up 6 bases, with 10 bases separating them. The CDR3 sequence: CASSQDSPGELFF. The CDR3 bases are TGTGCCAGCAGCCAGGACTCACCCGGGGAGCTGTTTTTT.

The chain employs TRBV28 and TRBJ1-5, with 9 bases that match TRBD1. CDR1 and CDR2 (germline): MDHEN, SYDVKM. V shed 4 bases, J shed 3 bases, and the junction held 10 bases outside the gene matches. CDR3 size: 17 residues. In DNA, the CDR3 is TGTGCCAGCAGTTCGATACAGACAGGGGGGATCAATCAGCCCCAGCATTTT. Translating it yields CASSSIQTGGINQPQHF.

The chain has TRBV9 and TRBJ2-7; maybe TRBD2 (5 bases). The CDR3 loop spans 15 amino acids. The ends were cut back, 4 bases at V and 0 bases at J, with 14 bases in the middle. CDR1 and CDR2 from the germline V gene are SGDLS and YYNGEE. Here the CDR3 DNA reads TGTGCCAGCAGCCCGACCCTGGGGAGCTCCTACGAGCAGTACTTC. It codes for CASSPTLGSSYEQYF.

The J gene is TRBJ1-2, the V gene TRBV19, with 9 bases that match TRBD1. The CDR3 covers 13 residues. Germline V lookup: CDR1 LNHDA, CDR2 SQIVND (reference sequence). V lost 5 bases to trimming and J lost 6 bases; unmatched junction nucleotides: 4. The CDR3 bases are TGTGCCAGTAGTTTGGGGACAGGGAATGGCTACACCTTC. This codes for CASSLGTGNGYTF.

V usage is TRBV28 and J usage is TRBJ2-3, with D perhaps TRBD2 (6 bases). This CDR3 comprises 18 residues. Germline V gene data show CDR1 as MDHEN and CDR2 as SYDVKM. V was clipped by 3 bases and J by 0 bases, with 19 bases between them. CDR3 nucleotide sequence: TGTGCCAGCAGTTTCCCACTCTTTGAGCGGGTGAGCACAGATACGCAGTATTTT. Protein: CASSFPLFERVSTDTQYF.

The chain links TRBV5-6 to TRBJ2-7; 7 positions match TRBD2. Germline values: CDR1 SGHDT, CDR2 YYEEEE. The CDR3 sequence is 14 residues long. J gave up 2 bases and V 4 bases, and 6 bases lay outside the gene matches. Here the CDR3 reads CASSVGRAPYEQYF. The CDR3 DNA follows: TGTGCCAGCAGCGTGGGGAGGGCCCCCTACGAGCAGTACTTC.

The rearrangement links TRBV15 to TRBJ2-7; 7 nucleotides align to TRBD2. Germline CDR1 reads LNHNV; CDR2 reads YYDKDF (reference sequence). This CDR3 region has 15 residues. J lost 6 bases, V lost 1 base, and 9 bases had no gene match. The CDR3: CATSRGWGGDIEQYF. The DNA for the CDR3 is TGTGCCACCAGCAGAGGGTGGGGGGGTGATATCGAGCAGTACTTC.

The V call is TRBV7-9, the J call TRBJ2-4, with 7 bases that match TRBD1. Germline-derived CDR1 and CDR2 are SEHNR and FQNEAQ (reference sequence). The CDR3 covers 15 residues. Germline trimming cut 5 bases from V and 3 bases from J; bases unmatched to any gene: 7. In DNA form, the CDR3 reads TGTGCCAGCAGCCCGGTAGGGACAGTCAAAAACATTCAGTACTTC. It encodes CASSPVGTVKNIQYF.

This chain links TRBV7-9 with TRBJ2-1; D is possibly TRBD2 (7 bases). The CDR3 loop spans 17 amino acids. Trimming took off 6 bases at V and 4 bases at J, with 22 bases between the two ends. From germline, CDR1 is SEHNR and CDR2 FQNEAQ (reference sequence). DNA of the CDR3: TGTGCCAGCAGGGCAGGGGCTGGCGGGAGCTTGTACAATGAGCAGTTCTTC. Translating it yields CASRAGAGGSLYNEQFF.

This chain joins TRBV29-1 and TRBJ2-1; weak D call: TRBD2 (6 bases). The CDR3 is 13 amino acids. V lost 1 base and J 6 bases, leaving 10 bases between the germline ends. Germline V gene lookup returns CDR1 SQVTM and CDR2 ANQGSEA. In DNA, the CDR3 is TGCAGCGTTGAAGCGGGAGTACGCAATGAGCAGTTCTTC. Residues: CSVEAGVRNEQFF.

DNA of the CDR3: TGTGCCAGCAGCTTACCCTCTAGCGGGAGCACAGATACGCAGTATTTT. Its translation is CASSLPSSGSTDTQYF. The chain employs TRBV7-8 and TRBJ2-3, with 8 positions matching TRBD2. V shed 2 bases and J 0 bases; nucleotides not matched to a gene: 4. The CDR3 consists of 16 residues. Germline V CDR1 and CDR2: SGHVS, FQNEAQ.

CDR3 sequence (DNA): TGTGCCAGCAGCTTCCCAGGGTCTGGCTACACCTTC. It codes for CASSFPGSGYTF. The chain couples TRBV7-9 to TRBJ1-2, with a weak D call TRBD1 (5 bases). CDR1 SEHNR and CDR2 FQNEAQ come from the germline V gene (reference sequence). The CDR3 has 12 amino acids. V was cut by 3 bases and J by 7 bases, with 9 bases left in between.

This chain uses TRBV7-9 with TRBJ1-1; 9 bases fit TRBD1. This CDR3 region has 13 residues. Germline V gene data show CDR1 as SEHNR and CDR2 as FQNEAQ (reference sequence). V dropped 1 base and J dropped 9; count of bases not matched to a gene: 3. The CDR3 bases are TGTGCCAGCAGCTTAGAGGGGACAGGGAAAGCTTTCTTT. It yields the protein CASSLEGTGKAFF.

This clone was counted once. This chain joins TRBV19 and TRBJ2-2; 10 bases agree with TRBD2. V lost 3 bases and J lost 0; bases outside the gene matches: 1. The CDR3 loop spans 16 amino acids. Germline V gene data show CDR1 as LNHDA and CDR2 as SQIVND (reference sequence). The CDR3 DNA reads TGTGCCAGTAGTATCACTAGCGGGGCGAACACCGGGGAGCTGTTTTTT. It encodes CASSITSGANTGELFF.

The gene calls are TRBV11-2 and TRBJ2-5; D possibly corresponds to TRBD1 (5 bases). V lost 0 bases and J 1 base, leaving 6 bases between the germline ends. This CDR3 spans 14 amino acids. Germline assignment: CDR1 SGHAT and CDR2 FQNNGV. The CDR3: CASSLDRVQETQYF. The CDR3 bases are TGTGCCAGCAGCTTAGACAGGGTCCAAGAGACCCAGTACTTC.

The chain joins TRBV2 to TRBJ2-2; TRBD2 matches at 15 bases. Trimming at V came to 4 bases and at J to 1 base, leaving 1 base not matched to a gene. The CDR3 has 17 amino acids. The V gene's germline CDR1 is SNHLY and CDR2 FYNNEI. In DNA, the CDR3 is TGTGCCAGCAGTGGGACTAGCGGGAGGGTGAACACCGGGGAGCTGTTTTTT. This translates into CASSGTSGRVNTGELFF.